These T cell receptor beta chains were read from a single sample in a study of cytomegalovirus exposure and HLA in healthy donors. Repertoires were generated with immunoSEQ multiplex PCR, while TCRdb's copy carries only in-frame clones and drops some. The data contain some 120,000 clones, roughly 70% of them singletons. Sequencing was done on a sample of PBMCs. These receptors all come from a man aged 35 to 55 in good health and CMV-seropositive. The CDR3 runs from the conserved cysteine through the conserved F or W. The D gene is left open where the match is weak. Not all rows give a size; the values are once, few, many and, for expanded clones, a class.

TRBV9	TRBD2	NA	17	TRBJ2-3	CASSVSVAGARTDTQYF	TGTGCCAGCAGCGTTAGCGTAGCGGGAGCCCGCACAGATACGCAGTATTTT
TRBV30	TRBD1	NA	14	TRBJ2-7	CAWATGTGVSEQYF	TGTGCCTGGGCCACCGGGACAGGGGTTAGCGAGCAGTACTTC
TRBV7-2	TRBD2	NA	16	TRBJ2-5	CASSSSGTSGAETQYF	TGTGCCAGCAGCTCTTCCGGGACTAGCGGTGCGGAGACCCAGTACTTC
TRBV28	NA	NA	17	TRBJ2-2	CASILKPGDANTGELFF	TGTGCCAGCATCCTAAAGCCGGGAGACGCGAACACCGGGGAGCTGTTTTTT
TRBV29-1	NA	few	13	TRBJ1-1	CSAGSRSGTEAFF	TGCAGCGCCGGAAGTAGGTCGGGGACTGAAGCTTTCTTT
TRBV6-5	NA	NA	13	TRBJ1-2	CAIQKRPGNGYTF	TGTGCCATCCAGAAGCGTCCAGGGAATGGCTACACCTTC
TRBV9	NA	NA	16	TRBJ2-3	CASSPYQGGTADTQYF	TGTGCCAGCAGCCCATACCAAGGGGGGACAGCTGATACGCAGTATTTT
TRBV7-2	NA	NA	12	TRBJ2-7	CASSLGRDEQYF	TGTGCCAGCAGCTTAGGCAGGGACGAGCAGTACTTC
TRBV27	NA	NA	12	TRBJ1-2	CASSPRGNGYTF	TGTGCCAGCAGTCCCCGTGGCAACGGCTACACCTTC
TRBV18	TRBD1	NA	14	TRBJ1-1	CASSPGQGRTEAFF	TGTGCCAGCTCACCGGGACAGGGCAGGACTGAAGCTTTCTTT
TRBV12-5	NA	NA	14	TRBJ2-5	CASALGGQWETQYF	TGTGCTAGTGCCCTGGGGGGGCAGTGGGAGACCCAGTACTTC
TRBV5-1	TRBD2	NA	12	TRBJ2-1	CASSLAGYEQFF	TGCGCCAGCAGCCTAGCGGGATATGAGCAGTTCTTC
TRBV5-1	NA	NA	16	TRBJ1-4	CASSWDSGAANEKLFF	TGCGCCAGCAGCTGGGACTCCGGCGCGGCTAATGAAAAACTGTTTTTT
TRBV5-1	TRBD1	NA	17	TRBJ2-2	CASSLDGTVANTGELFF	TGCGCCAGCAGCTTGGATGGGACAGTCGCGAACACCGGGGAGCTGTTTTTT
TRBV9	NA	NA	15	TRBJ2-2	CASSVVGGPLGELFF	TGTGCCAGCAGCGTAGTAGGAGGGCCTCTGGGGGAGCTGTTTTTT
TRBV6-6	TRBD2	NA	15	TRBJ2-1	CASSYRTSRYNEQFF	TGTGCCAGCAGTTACCGGACTAGCAGATACAATGAGCAGTTCTTC
TRBV4-1	NA	NA	19	TRBJ2-5	CASSREWQGLWFGGETQYF	TGCGCCAGCAGCCGAGAATGGCAGGGCCTATGGTTCGGAGGGGAGACCCAGTACTTC
TRBV5-4	NA	NA	12	TRBJ1-2	CASSLVGGIITF	TGTGCCAGCAGCTTGGTGGGGGGTATAATCACCTTC
TRBV19	TRBD1	once	13	TRBJ1-2	CATARDREYPYTF	TGTGCCACCGCCCGGGACAGGGAATATCCCTACACCTTC
TRBV28	TRBD1	NA	18	TRBJ1-4	CASSFGTGSLYVNEKLFF	TGTGCCAGCAGTTTTGGGACAGGGAGCCTATACGTTAATGAAAAACTGTTTTTT
TRBV18	NA	NA	13	TRBJ2-7	CASSPQGADEQYF	TGTGCCAGCTCACCACAGGGAGCCGACGAGCAGTACTTC
TRBV19	NA	NA	13	TRBJ2-2	CASSDLNTGELFF	TGTGCCAGTAGTGACTTGAACACCGGGGAGCTGTTTTTT
TRBV27	TRBD1	NA	15	TRBJ2-7	CASGYRDRESYEQYF	TGTGCCAGCGGATACCGGGACAGGGAGTCCTACGAGCAGTACTTC
TRBV6-5	NA	NA	12	TRBJ2-7	CATGVRSYEQYF	TGTGCCACCGGGGTCCGCTCCTACGAGCAGTACTTC
TRBV2	TRBD1	NA	13	TRBJ1-5	CASNPGQGLTRHF	TGTGCCAGCAATCCGGGACAGGGTCTCACGAGGCATTTT
TRBV11-2	NA	NA	19	TRBJ2-6	CASSLISLQEISGANVLTF	TGTGCCAGCAGCTTAATCTCTTTACAGGAGATCTCTGGGGCCAACGTCCTGACTTTC
TRBV19	NA	NA	15	TRBJ1-5	CASSSGGGARQPQHF	TGTGCCAGTAGCTCCGGCGGGGGGGCTCGGCAGCCCCAGCATTTT
TRBV5-4	TRBD2	NA	16	TRBJ2-3	CASSLGSSGGADTQYF	TGTGCCAGCAGCTTGGGTAGTAGCGGGGGGGCAGATACGCAGTATTTT
TRBV28	TRBD1	NA	14	TRBJ2-7	CASRRQGDSYEQYF	TGTGCCAGCAGACGACAGGGGGACTCCTACGAGCAGTACTTC
TRBV18	NA	NA	16	TRBJ1-1	CASSPGGVGLGTEAFF	TGTGCCAGCTCACCCGGGGGGGTCGGGCTGGGCACTGAAGCTTTCTTT
TRBV28	TRBD1	NA	16	TRBJ2-7	CASSFPPGQGSYEQYF	TGTGCCAGCAGTTTTCCGCCGGGACAGGGGTCCTACGAGCAGTACTTC
TRBV5-1	NA	once	14	TRBJ2-7	CASSSSAGRGEQYF	TGCGCCAGCAGCTCATCCGCGGGAAGGGGCGAGCAGTACTTC
TRBV6-1	TRBD2	once	15	TRBJ2-2	CASSERLAATGELFF	TGTGCCAGCAGTGAAAGGCTAGCGGCGACCGGGGAGCTGTTTTTT
TRBV18	TRBD2	NA	16	TRBJ2-3	CASSPRLGRAVDTQYF	TGTGCCAGCTCACCGCGTCTCGGGAGGGCCGTAGATACGCAGTATTTT
TRBV5-8	TRBD2	once	15	TRBJ2-1	CASSFRGGDYNEQFF	TGTGCCAGCAGCTTTCGCGGGGGAGACTACAATGAGCAGTTCTTC
TRBV5-1	TRBD1	NA	14	TRBJ1-5	CASSLSTGGQPQHF	TGCGCCAGCAGCTTGTCTACAGGGGGCCAGCCCCAGCATTTT
TRBV5-5	TRBD1	NA	15	TRBJ2-7	CASSFVGQGAGEQYF	TGTGCCAGCAGCTTCGTGGGACAGGGGGCGGGAGAGCAGTACTTC
TRBV9	NA	NA	17	TRBJ2-1	CASSVSIGGPSGNEQFF	TGTGCCAGCAGCGTGTCTATAGGCGGGCCCTCTGGCAATGAGCAGTTCTTC
TRBV27	NA	NA	13	TRBJ2-7	CASSPPKLGEQYF	TGTGCCAGCAGTCCGCCTAAATTGGGCGAGCAGTACTTC
TRBV7-6	TRBD1	NA	15	TRBJ1-2	CASSIWTGGPYGYTF	TGTGCCAGCAGCATTTGGACAGGGGGCCCCTATGGCTACACCTTC
TRBV6-6	TRBD2	NA	16	TRBJ2-3	CASSRTSGASGSTQYF	TGTGCCAGCAGTCGGACTAGCGGTGCCTCAGGGAGTACGCAGTATTTT
TRBV6-5	NA	once	14	TRBJ1-1	CASRWRGEGTEAFF	TGTGCCAGCCGATGGAGGGGGGAGGGGACTGAAGCTTTCTTT
TRBV7-9	NA	few	16	TRBJ2-7	CASSLGLGYGRYEQYF	TGTGCCAGCAGCTTAGGGTTAGGATATGGGCGCTACGAGCAGTACTTC
TRBV30	TRBD1	NA	14	TRBJ1-4	CAWGTGSTNEKLFF	TGTGCCTGGGGGACAGGATCAACTAATGAAAAACTGTTTTTT
TRBV30	NA	few	11	TRBJ2-1	CAFDSYNEQFF	TGTGCCTTTGACAGCTACAATGAGCAGTTCTTC
TRBV5-4	NA	NA	15	TRBJ2-3	CASSLATGGADTQYF	TGTGCCAGCAGCTTGGCCACTGGGGGCGCAGATACGCAGTATTTT
TRBV30	NA	NA	11	TRBJ1-1	CAWPGRTEAFF	TGTGCCTGGCCAGGGAGGACTGAAGCTTTCTTT
TRBV27	NA	NA	15	TRBJ1-2	CASSLWEGSNYGYTF	TGTGCCAGCAGTTTATGGGAGGGGTCCAACTATGGCTACACCTTC
TRBV7-9	NA	NA	13	TRBJ1-3	CASKTGSGNTIYF	TGTGCCAGCAAAACGGGATCCGGAAACACCATATATTTT
TRBV27	TRBD2	NA	16	TRBJ2-1	CASSLSLAGGPNEQFF	TGTGCCAGCAGTTTATCACTAGCGGGAGGGCCTAATGAGCAGTTCTTC
TRBV11-3	NA	few	14	TRBJ2-7	CASSLDPAAGEQYF	TGTGCCAGCAGCTTAGATCCCGCCGCGGGCGAGCAGTACTTC
TRBV5-1	TRBD1	NA	17	TRBJ2-1	CASSLGLGTGAANEQFF	TGCGCCAGCAGCTTGGGGTTGGGGACAGGGGCGGCTAATGAGCAGTTCTTC
TRBV29-1	NA	NA	12	TRBJ1-2	CSAPTDDYGYTF	TGCAGCGCCCCGACAGATGACTATGGCTACACCTTC
TRBV28	TRBD1	NA	14	TRBJ1-1	CASSFYRGNTEAFF	TGTGCCAGCAGTTTCTACAGGGGAAACACTGAAGCTTTCTTT
TRBV11-2	TRBD1	NA	15	TRBJ2-7	CASSYDRGRLYEQYF	TGTGCCAGCAGCTACGACAGGGGACGGTTGTACGAGCAGTACTTC
TRBV19	TRBD1	NA	17	TRBJ1-5	CATTREDRGDLFQPQHF	TGTGCCACCACGCGTGAGGACAGGGGGGATCTTTTTCAGCCCCAGCATTTT